What follows are 8 T cell receptor beta chains derived from one specimen sequenced in a study of shared clonotypes between healthy human individuals. The repertoire was sequenced with immunoSEQ multiplex PCR; TCRdb's copy has only in-frame clones and lacks some. The sample shows approximately 2.5 million clones, over 85% of them seen only once. What was sequenced was naive CD4+ T cells sorted from blood. Specified subset: CD45RA+ positively selected. These receptors were collected from a man between 18 and 29 years old in good health.

The rearrangement joins TRBV6-5 to TRBJ1-6; 7 bases line up with TRBD1. This CDR3 contains 14 residues. The V gene end was trimmed by 5 bases and the J gene end by 7 bases; junction bases not matched to a gene: 5. Germline CDR1 is MNHEY and CDR2 is SVGAGI. The CDR3 sequence: CASSPGTANSPLHF. The CDR3 nucleotides are TGTGCCAGCAGTCCGGGGACAGCAAATTCACCCCTCCACTTT.

The chain couples TRBV18 to TRBJ2-7, with 9 bases aligning to TRBD1. This CDR3 has 16 residues. Germline CDR1 is KGHSH and CDR2 is LQKENI. The ends lost 5 bases at V and 5 bases at J; junction bases unmatched: 13. In DNA form, the CDR3 reads TGTGCCAGCTCATCGCTTCGGCCGGGACAGGGCAACGAGCAGTACTTC. Its protein is CASSSLRPGQGNEQYF.

J is TRBJ2-7 and V is TRBV14; D might be TRBD2 (5 bases). This CDR3 comprises 16 residues. The V gene lost 0 bases and the J gene lost 2 bases, with 14 bases spanning the gap. CDR1 and CDR2 from the germline V gene are SGHDN and FVKESK. CDR3 in amino acids: CASSQDGGLLTYEQYF. For the CDR3, the DNA is TGTGCCAGCAGCCAAGATGGAGGACTTCTGACCTACGAGCAGTACTTC.

This chain joins TRBV21-1 and TRBJ2-7; whether TRBD2, the table's D call, matches the DNA was not checked. TRBV21-1 is listed as a pseudogene. This CDR3 has 15 residues. The CDR3 reads CASSKESIPPYEQYF. The CDR3 DNA follows: TGTGCCAGCAGCAAAGAGTCTATTCCGCCCTACGAGCAGTACTTC.

The chain links TRBV12-5 to TRBJ1-2, with 10 bases identical to TRBD1. Trimming at V came to 1 base and at J to 8 bases, leaving 13 bases not matched to a gene. The CDR3 sequence is 17 residues long. In germline, CDR1 is LGHNT, CDR2 FRNRAP. This CDR3 reads CASGLGRGQGTPLGYTF. The CDR3 DNA follows: TGTGCTAGTGGTTTGGGACGGGGACAGGGGACACCGCTGGGCTACACCTTC. Full variable domain (missing parts from reference TRBV12-5 and TRBJ1-2): DARVTQTPRHKVTEMGQEVTMRCQPILGHNTVFWYRQTMMQGLELLAYFRNRAPLDDSGMPKDRFSAEMPDATLATLKIQPSEPRDSAVYFCASGLGRGQGTPLGYTFGSGTRLTVV.

V is TRBV6-5 and J is TRBJ1-5, with TRBD1 identical over 10 bases. Unmatched junction bases numbered 5, after V lost 5 bases and J lost 4 bases. The CDR3 has 15 amino acids. CDR1 MNHEY and CDR2 SVGAGI come from the germline V gene. The CDR3 reads CASSVGQGRNQPQHF. DNA for the CDR3: TGTGCCAGCAGTGTGGGACAGGGGAGGAATCAGCCCCAGCATTTT.

The chain carries TRBV5-1 and TRBJ2-1; maybe TRBD2 (6 bases). Germline V CDR1 and CDR2: SGHRS, YFSETQ. This CDR3 contains 14 residues. Deletions cut 0 bases from V and 7 bases from J, with 11 bases between. The CDR3 sequence: CASSLGREWNEQFF. The DNA of the CDR3 is TGCGCCAGCAGCTTGGGCCGGGAGTGGAATGAGCAGTTCTTC.

The chain joins TRBV5-1 to TRBJ1-2; tentatively, D is TRBD1 (5 bases). The CDR3 is 13 residues long. V gave up 5 bases and J gave up 6 bases, with 14 bases separating them. CDR1 is SGHRS, CDR2 YFSETQ, per germline. The chain's CDR3 is CASRSRDEDGYTF. The CDR3 DNA is TGCGCCAGCAGGTCCAGGGATGAGGATGGCTACACCTTC.